This T cell receptor (beta chain) was identified during a study of blood T cell repertoires in COVID-19. Study background: Specimens from acute and convalescent COVID-19 originated in the United States, Italy and Spain. From T cells, B-cell-depleted T cells, or PBMCs came the material, which was cDNA or gDNA.

The CDR3 has 11 amino acids. Trimming removed 6 bases from V and 6 bases from J; junction bases left unmatched: 2. Germline lookup yields CDR1 DFQATT and CDR2 SNEGSKA (reference sequence). Per the original data handling: Reference gene primers were amplified, and this amplification served to estimate nucleated cell counts. Method: immunoSEQ multiplex PCR; TCRdb's copy keeps in-frame clones and lacks some. The DNA was the basis for D and trimming; V, J and clone size are from that table. The table records about 100,000 clones, roughly four fifths of them present only once. The sequenced sample was peripheral blood. The receptor was isolated from a man aged 65 to 85 with active or convalescent COVID-19. The gene calls are TRBV20-1 and TRBJ2-1, with TRBD2 identical over 7 bases. The CDR3 nucleotides are TGCAGTGCCTCGGGAGGCAATGAGCAGTTCTTC. It is translated as CSASGGNEQFF.